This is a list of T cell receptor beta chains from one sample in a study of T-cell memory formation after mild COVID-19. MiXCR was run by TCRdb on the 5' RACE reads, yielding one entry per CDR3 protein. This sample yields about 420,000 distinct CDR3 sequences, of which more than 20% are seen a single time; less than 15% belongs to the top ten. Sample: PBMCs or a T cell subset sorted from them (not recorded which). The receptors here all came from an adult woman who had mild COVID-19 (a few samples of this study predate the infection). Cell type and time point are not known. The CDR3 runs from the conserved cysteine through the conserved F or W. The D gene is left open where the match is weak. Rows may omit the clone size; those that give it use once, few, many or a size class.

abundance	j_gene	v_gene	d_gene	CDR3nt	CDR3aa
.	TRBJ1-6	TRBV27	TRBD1	TGTGCCAGCAGTACTATTCGGACAGGGGGCAATTCACCCCTCCACTTT	CASSTIRTGGNSPLHF
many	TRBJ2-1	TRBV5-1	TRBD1	TGCGCCAGCAGCTTCGACAGGGTCTACAATGAGCAGTTCTTC	CASSFDRVYNEQFF
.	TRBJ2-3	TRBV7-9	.	TGTGCCATAAGGCCCGGGGGCCAAGATACGCAGTATTTT	CAIRPGGQDTQYF
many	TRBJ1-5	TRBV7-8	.	TGTGCCAGCAAACTGGGACCTAGCAATCAGCCCCAGCATTTT	CASKLGPSNQPQHF
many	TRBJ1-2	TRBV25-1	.	TGTGCCAGCAGTAAACAGGGCTATGGCTACACCTTC	CASSKQGYGYTF
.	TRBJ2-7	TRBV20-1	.	TGCAGTGCTAGCAAGGTAGACAGCTCCTACGAGCAGTACTTC	CSASKVDSSYEQYF
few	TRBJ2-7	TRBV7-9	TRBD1	TGTGCCAGCAGCCCCCGGGACAGGGGGCTCTACGAGCAGTACTTC	CASSPRDRGLYEQYF
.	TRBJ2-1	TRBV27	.	TGTGCCAGCAGTTTATCGAGAGCGGGATTGGGGGGCGAGCAGTTCTTC	CASSLSRAGLGGEQFF
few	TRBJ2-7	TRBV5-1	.	TGCGCCAGCAGCGGGGACTCCCTTTCCTACGAGCAGTACTTC	CASSGDSLSYEQYF
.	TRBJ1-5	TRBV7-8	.	TGTGCCAGCAGCCCGGACAGCGGTCATCAGCCCCAGCATTTT	CASSPDSGHQPQHF
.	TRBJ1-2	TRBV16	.	TGTGCCAGCAGCCAAAATCGAGATGGCTACACCTTC	CASSQNRDGYTF
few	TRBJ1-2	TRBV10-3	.	TGTGCCATCAGTGAATCAGGGGAAGCTAACTATGGCTACACCTTC	CAISESGEANYGYTF
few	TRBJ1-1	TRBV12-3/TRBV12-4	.	TGTGCCAGCAGTCCGCGGGCGGGGACTGAAGCTTTCTTT	CASSPRAGTEAFF
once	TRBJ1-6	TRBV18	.	TGTGCCAGCTCACCTGACCGCTCCTATAATTCACCCCTCCACTTT	CASSPDRSYNSPLHF
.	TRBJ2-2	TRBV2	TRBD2	TGTGCCAGCAGTCTTAGCGGGAGGCACGGGGAGCTGTTTTTT	CASSLSGRHGELFF
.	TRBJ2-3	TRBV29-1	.	TGCAGCGTTGACAGGGGAGATACGCAGTATTTT	CSVDRGDTQYF
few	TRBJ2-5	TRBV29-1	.	TGCAGCGTTGAAGATCCCCACCGCATAGACAGGACCCGGGAGACCCAGTACTTC	CSVEDPHRIDRTRETQYF
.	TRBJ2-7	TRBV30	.	TGTGCCTGGAGTGTACGGCTTGAGCAGTACTTC	CAWSVRLEQYF
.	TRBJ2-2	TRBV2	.	TGTGCCAGCAGTGCGTGGGAGTGGGACACCGGGGAGCTGTTTTTT	CASSAWEWDTGELFF
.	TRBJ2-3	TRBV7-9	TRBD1	TGTGCCACCTACGGACAGGGCGGGCGGGCAGATACGCAGTATTTT	CATYGQGGRADTQYF
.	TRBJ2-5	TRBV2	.	TGTGCCAGCGGTGGGGGGTTGGAGACCCAGTACTTC	CASGGGLETQYF
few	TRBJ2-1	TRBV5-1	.	TGCGCCAGCAGCTTGGTGGGTATAGGTTCCTACAATGAGCAGTTCTTC	CASSLVGIGSYNEQFF
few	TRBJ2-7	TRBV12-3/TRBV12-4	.	TGTGCCAGCAGTATGTACAGGACAGACTCCTACGAGCAGTACTTC	CASSMYRTDSYEQYF
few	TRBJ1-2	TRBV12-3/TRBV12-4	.	TGTGCCAGCAGACCGTCCGGGGGGGGAAACTATGGCTACACCTTC	CASRPSGGGNYGYTF
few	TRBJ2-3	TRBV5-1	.	TGCGCCAGCAGCGAATTGGGATCTAGCACAGATACGCAGTATTTT	CASSELGSSTDTQYF
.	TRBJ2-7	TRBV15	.	TGTGCCACCAGCAGAGGCGGGACATCCGGATTCGGGCAGTACTTC	CATSRGGTSGFGQYF
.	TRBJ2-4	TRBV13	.	TGTGCCAGTCAGCGCGCTCTAGCCAAAAACATTCAGTACTTC	CASQRALAKNIQYF
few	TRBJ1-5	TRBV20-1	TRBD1	TGCAGTGCTAGACCTACCGACAGGGTCAATCAGCCCCAGCATTTT	CSARPTDRVNQPQHF
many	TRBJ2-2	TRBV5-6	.	TGTGCCAGCAGCTTGGGTCAGACCGGGGAGCTGTTTTTT	CASSLGQTGELFF
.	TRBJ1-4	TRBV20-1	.	TGCAGTGCTAGTCAGTATGAAAAACTGTTTTTT	CSASQYEKLFF
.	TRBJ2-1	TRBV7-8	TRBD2	TGTGCCAGCAGCTGGCCAACTAGCGGGAGTCCTGCCCCGCGCAATGAGCAGTTCTTC	CASSWPTSGSPAPRNEQFF
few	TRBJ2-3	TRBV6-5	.	TGTGCCAGCAGTTACTCAGGGGATAGCACAGATACGCAGTATTTT	CASSYSGDSTDTQYF
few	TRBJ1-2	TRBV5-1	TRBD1	TGCGCCAGCAGCCCGGACAGGGACTATGGCTACACCTTC	CASSPDRDYGYTF